This T cell receptor (beta chain) was captured in a study of blood T cell repertoires in COVID-19. The V end lost 4 bases, the J end lost 3 bases, and 12 bases lay between the germline ends. The CDR3 is 14 amino acids. Germline V gives CDR1 LGHDT, CDR2 YNNKEL (reference sequence). Original handling: Amplification with reference gene primers provided the estimates of nucleated cell counts. Measured with immunoSEQ multiplex PCR; TCRdb has only the in-frame clones, and not every one. The V and J calls and clone size were taken over from that table, and D and trimming were inferred from the DNA. Altogether tens of thousands of clones are present, 75% to 90% being singletons, with the ten largest covering around a quarter.

Sequencing used peripheral blood. The chain employs TRBV3-1 (or the pseudogene TRBV3-2) and TRBJ2-5; maybe TRBD2 (5 bases). The source of this sequence is a man over 45 with active or convalescent COVID-19. This CDR3 reads CASSRGGAEETQYF. CDR3 coding DNA: TGTGCCAGCAGCCGTGGTGGAGCGGAAGAGACCCAGTACTTC.